The clone carrying this T cell receptor beta chain was observed a handful of times. Its antigen is currently unknown. Germline CDR1 SQVTM, CDR2 ANQGSEA. The CDR3 loop spans 15 amino acids. The V gene end was trimmed by 5 bases and the J gene end by 9 bases; junction bases not matched to a gene: 13. These data belong to a study of T cell repertoires in aging, cancer and after chemotherapy. Study-level information: The full dataset contained about 10 million TCR reads.

The study's findings and limits: In healthy donors, age-related TCR diversity loss mainly reflected lost richness.

A mixed TRB-A/B primer pool amplified rearranged TRB by multiplex touch-down PCR. TCRdb analysed the multiplex PCR reads with MiXCR anew, one entry per CDR3 protein. The sample lists thousands of distinct CDR3 sequences, about 29% occurring once. TCR beta rearrangements were amplified from peripheral blood genomic DNA. This TCR was recovered from a human donor with a solid tumor. The V and J genes are TRBV29-1 and TRBJ2-1, with 10 bases lining up with TRBD2. Sequences were obtained from blood. This CDR3 is CSVTGRSPSGGEQFF. The CDR3, as DNA: TGCAGCGTTACGGGACGGAGCCCTAGCGGGGGTGAGCAGTTCTTC.